This TCR beta chain comes out of a study of shared clonotypes between healthy human individuals. Replicate PCRs for sorted subsets used roughly 200 ng DNA; this equaled about 30,000 T cell genomes. Assay: immunoSEQ multiplex PCR; the TCRdb copy retains only in-frame clones and omits some. The repertoire holds hundreds of thousands of clones, with 95% as singletons. V lost 4 bases to trimming and J lost 8 bases, with 12 bases between them. The CDR3 is 13 residues long. Per germline, CDR1 SGHDN and CDR2 FVKESK. Naive CD8 populations comprised CD45RO-negative cells positively selected for CCR7, excluding terminally differentiated effector memory CD45RA+ cells.

The V call is TRBV14, the J call TRBJ2-1; D is possibly TRBD1 (6 bases). This sequence originates from a woman younger than 45 in good health. Sequencing used naive CD8+ T cells sorted from blood. The CDR3: CASSRPGHYEQFF. In nucleotides, the CDR3 is TGTGCCAGCAGCCGCCCGGGACACTATGAGCAGTTCTTC.